This T cell receptor (beta chain) was sequenced during a study of beta chain features in type 1 diabetes. Study as a whole: Sorted cells examined across all samples numbered 95 million to 120 million.

The sequenced template was cDNA made from the entire isolated RNA. TCRdb's table, derived via immunoSEQ multiplex PCR, lists solely in-frame clones and lacks some. The repertoire has roughly 50,000 clones, approximately 45% of them found once; the top ten carry approximately 1.3%. Sorted CD4+ subsets: naive, central memory, regulatory, stem cell-like memory (CD45RO/CCR7/CD25/CD127/CD95/CD27 panel). Purity (above 98%) was reached by all sorted populations. The V gene's germline CDR1 is LNHNV and CDR2 YYDKDF (reference sequence). V gave up 3 bases and J gave up 2 bases, with 12 bases separating them. CDR3 length: 15 amino acids. About this clone itself: Its cognate antigen is unknown.

Overall study findings and caveats: A moderate, significant TCRB CDR3 shortening appeared in type 1 diabetes across four CD4+ subsets. The naive, central memory and Treg TCRB repertoires looked more alike in patients than they did in healthy donors.

The clonotype comes from a man aged 25 to 40 with type 1 diabetes. The chain joins TRBV15 to TRBJ2-3, with D possibly TRBD2 on 7 matching bases. Sequences were obtained from Tregs from blood. In DNA form, the CDR3 reads TGTGCCACCAGCAGGACGGGGGGCCTCACAGATACGCAGTATTTT. It yields the protein CATSRTGGLTDTQYF.